This T cell receptor (beta chain) originates from a study of technical replicates of blood from a few donors. Clones were sequenced by immunoSEQ multiplex PCR, and TCRdb holds only the in-frame ones, with some missing. Among tens of thousands of clones listed, almost 96% were seen once. The sequence was collected from a human donor in good health. What was sequenced was T cells isolated from PBMCs.

The CDR3 sequence: CASRYYEQYF. In nucleotides, the CDR3 is TGTGCCAGCAGATACTACGAGCAGTACTTC. The chain joins TRBV6-1 to TRBJ2-7, with unresolved D. Trimming left V 6 bases short and J 3 bases short, with 3 bases between. The germline CDR1 and CDR2 sequences are MNHNS and SASEGT. The CDR3 spans 10 residues.